The 32 T cell receptor beta chains in this list originate from one sample, sequenced in a study of blood T cell repertoires in COVID-19 (dated by TCRdb to 2020 to 2021). Library preparation employed the immunoSEQ multiplex PCR assay. TCRdb stores this immuneACCESS table with in-frame sequences only. Part of the clones is absent; in the studies checked, under half of the shortfall reflects unresolved V genes, and no reason is known for the rest. The sample table holds some 240,000 clones, of which around three quarters were seen once. Of the sample, 7% to 8.5% is held by the ten largest clones. The sequenced material came from peripheral blood. These TCRs come from a woman between 70 and 85 years old with acute or convalescent COVID-19.

The V call is TRBV7-2, the J call TRBJ2-5; D uncertain. This CDR3 is 14 amino acids long. The V gene lost 4 bases and the J gene lost 0 bases, with 9 bases spanning the gap. CDR1 is SGHTA and CDR2 is FQGNSA in the germline V gene. CDR3 residues: CASSYKSYQETQYF. DNA for the CDR3: TGTGCCAGCAGCTACAAGTCGTACCAAGAGACCCAGTACTTC. Variable domain in full (rest from reference TRBV7-2 and TRBJ2-5): GAGVSQSPSNKVTEKGKDVELRCDPISGHTALYWYRQSLGQGLEFLIYFQGNSAPDKSGLPSDRFSAERTGGSVSTLTIQRTQQEDSAVYLCASSYKSYQETQYFGPGTRLLVL.

This chain connects TRBV11-2 to TRBJ2-3; tentatively, D is TRBD2 (5 bases). The ends were cut back, 5 bases at V and 8 bases at J, with 17 bases in the middle. The germline V gene has CDR1 SGHAT and CDR2 FQNNGV. This CDR3 contains 14 residues. This chain's CDR3 is CASSQPRLGLTQYF. In nucleotides, the CDR3 is TGTGCCAGCAGCCAACCTCGACTCGGACTTACGCAGTATTTT.

The CDR3, as DNA: TGTGCCAGTAGTTTCGCCCGGGCTAGCGGGGAGGCCCTCCCGGGGTATACGCAGTATTTT. Protein product: CASSFARASGEALPGYTQYF. The chain links TRBV19 to TRBJ2-3, with 9 bases aligning to TRBD2. V was clipped by 5 bases and J by 7 bases; unmatched bases: 25. The CDR3 has 20 amino acids. The germline V gene has CDR1 LNHDA and CDR2 SQIVND (reference sequence).

CDR3 nucleotide sequence: TGTGCCTGGAAGCGGGGGGGTACTGAAGCTTTCTTT. Translating it yields CAWKRGGTEAFF. The V and J genes are TRBV30 and TRBJ1-1; D might be TRBD1 (5 bases). There are 12 residues in the CDR3. With 4 bases removed from V and 5 bases from J, the gap between germline ends came to 11 bases. Germline values: CDR1 GTSNPN, CDR2 SVGIG (reference sequence).

The rearrangement uses TRBV19 and TRBJ2-3; D may be TRBD2 (6 bases). V was shortened by 3 bases and J by 3 bases, with 16 bases between the two germline ends. Germline values: CDR1 LNHDA, CDR2 SQIVND (reference sequence). There are 16 residues in the CDR3. CDR3 loop: CASSIGSGGATDTQYF. In nucleotides, the CDR3 is TGTGCCAGTAGTATTGGGTCTGGCGGGGCGACAGATACGCAGTATTTT.

The V call is TRBV9, the J call TRBJ2-2; D is perhaps TRBD1 (6 bases). V was cut by 0 bases and J by 7 bases, with 13 bases left in between. CDR3 length equals 15 residues. From germline, CDR1 is SGDLS and CDR2 YYNGEE. The DNA of the CDR3 is TGTGCCAGCAGCGTAGATCCAGGGGCGGTCGGGGAGCTGTTTTTT. Protein: CASSVDPGAVGELFF. Complete variable domain (other parts from reference TRBV9 and TRBJ2-2): DSGVTQTPKHLITATGQRVTLRCSPRSGDLSVYWYQQSLDQGLQFLIQYYNGEERAKGNILERFSAQQFPDLHSELNLSSLELGDSALYFCASSVDPGAVGELFFGEGSRLTVL.

In this sample, this clone turned up a few times. The chain employs TRBV7-3 and TRBJ2-3, with 8 bases matching TRBD1. V was clipped by 3 bases and J by 6 bases; unmatched bases: 14. The CDR3 length is 17 residues. Germline V gene data show CDR1 as SGHTA and CDR2 as FQGTGA. The CDR3 region has the DNA TGTGCCAGCAGCTTGGGTGACCGGACAGGGCGAGGGGATACGCAGTATTTT. Translated: CASSLGDRTGRGDTQYF.

The chain couples TRBV20-1 to TRBJ2-3, with 9 bases fitting TRBD2. V was pared by 3 bases and J by 2 bases, with 9 bases of the junction left unmatched. This CDR3 spans 16 amino acids. The V gene's germline CDR1 is DFQATT and CDR2 SNEGSKA (reference sequence). The CDR3: CSASFLLAGDTDTQYF. The DNA for the CDR3 is TGCAGTGCTAGTTTCCTATTAGCGGGGGACACAGATACGCAGTATTTT.

The table lists this clone with a count of one. This chain joins TRBV6-1 and TRBJ1-2; the D gene is possibly TRBD1 (5 bases). V was shortened by 2 bases and J by 7 bases, with 11 bases between the two germline ends. The length of the CDR3 is 13 residues. Germline CDR1 MNHNS, CDR2 SASEGT. This CDR3 is CASSERGSRGYTF. The DNA for the CDR3 is TGTGCCAGCAGTGAAAGGGGAAGTCGTGGCTACACCTTC.

This clone showed up many times. This same CDR3 is encoded by further DNA sequences in the sample. This chain uses TRBV11-2 with TRBJ2-1; D remains unclear. Germline V gives CDR1 SGHAT, CDR2 FQNNGV. V lost 2 bases and J 0 bases, leaving 5 bases between the germline ends. The CDR3 runs to 14 residues. CDR3 residues: CASSLRVSYNEQFF. In DNA, the CDR3 is TGTGCCAGCAGCTTACGGGTCTCCTACAATGAGCAGTTCTTC. The full variable domain, rest sourced from reference TRBV11-2 and TRBJ2-1, is EAGVAQSPRYKIIEKRQSVAFWCNPISGHATLYWYQQILGQGPKLLIQFQNNGVVDDSQLPKDRFSAERLKGVDSTLKIQPAKLEDSAVYLCASSLRVSYNEQFFGPGTRLTVL.

V gene TRBV24-1 combines with J gene TRBJ1-3; tentatively, D is TRBD1 (6 bases). CDR3 length: 14 residues. Deletions cut 3 bases from V and 4 bases from J, with 9 bases between. CDR1 KGHDR and CDR2 SFDVKD come from the germline V gene. The CDR3 sequence is CATSDPGQGNTIYF. CDR3 bases: TGTGCCACCAGTGATCCAGGACAGGGAAACACCATATATTTT.

The rearrangement links TRBV6-5 to TRBJ2-2; D perhaps matches TRBD2 (5 bases). The V end lost 2 bases, the J end lost 5 bases, and 6 bases lay between the germline ends. The CDR3 is 13 residues long. CDR1 is MNHEY, CDR2 SVGAGI, per germline. The CDR3: CASSYTGTGELFF. The DNA for the CDR3 is TGTGCCAGCAGTTACACGGGGACCGGGGAGCTGTTTTTT.

This clone appeared once. J is TRBJ1-1 and V is TRBV25-1; no clear D gene. The germline V gene encodes CDR1 MGHDK and CDR2 SYGVNS. CDR3 size: 13 residues. V lost 1 base, J lost 7 bases, and 10 bases lay in between. The CDR3 loop reads CASSESRVSEAFF. The CDR3 DNA sequence: TGTGCCAGCAGTGAATCACGAGTGAGTGAAGCTTTCTTT.

The rearrangement uses TRBV30 and TRBJ1-1; the D gene is possibly TRBD1 (5 bases). Trimming pared 4 bases from V and 4 bases from J, leaving 13 bases between. The CDR3 sequence is 13 residues long. From germline, CDR1 is GTSNPN and CDR2 SVGIG (reference sequence). This chain's CDR3 is CAWTEQGGTEAFF. The CDR3 coding sequence is TGTGCCTGGACTGAGCAGGGCGGCACTGAAGCTTTCTTT.

The V call is TRBV7-3, the J call TRBJ2-1; TRBD2 aligns across 15 bases. With 5 bases clipped from V and 12 bases from J, the junction kept 8 bases outside the gene matches. CDR1 and CDR2 (germline): SGHTA, FQGTGA. The CDR3 has 15 amino acids. The CDR3: CASSVGTSGGQAQFF. For the CDR3, the DNA is TGTGCCAGCAGCGTTGGGACTAGCGGGGGGCAGGCGCAGTTCTTC.

The genes are TRBV12-3 or TRBV12-4 and TRBJ1-5; D is ambiguous. CDR3 length: 13 residues. V was cut by 5 bases and J by 10 bases, with 15 bases left in between. The CDR3 DNA is TGTGCCAGCAGTCCCCCGGGATTTTCTCCCCAGCATTTT. It codes for CASSPPGFSPQHF.

This chain joins TRBV19 and TRBJ2-7; weak D call: TRBD1 (5 bases). The CDR3 consists of 13 residues. CDR1 LNHDA and CDR2 SQIVND come from the germline V gene (reference sequence). V was clipped by 5 bases and J by 6 bases, with 14 bases between them. The CDR3 region is CASSQTRGVEQYF. The CDR3 DNA follows: TGTGCCAGTAGTCAAACAAGGGGCGTCGAGCAGTACTTC.

The chain joins TRBV19 to TRBJ2-1; tentative D call: TRBD2 (6 bases). V was trimmed by 9 bases and J by 0 bases, leaving 12 bases between them. The CDR3 is made up of 14 amino acids. The germline gives CDR1 LNHDA, CDR2 SQIVND (reference sequence). In DNA form, the CDR3 reads TGTGCCAGCCACCACGGGAGCTCCTACAATGAGCAGTTCTTC. Amino acid sequence: CASHHGSSYNEQFF.

This chain links TRBV19 with TRBJ1-2; D uncertain. Germline CDR1 is LNHDA and CDR2 is SQIVND (reference sequence). The CDR3 has 15 residues. The V end lost 3 bases, the J end lost 4 bases, and 15 bases lay between the germline ends. The CDR3 DNA sequence: TGTGCCAGTAGTATTACAGTATCAACCCTCTATGGCTACACCTTC. It yields the protein CASSITVSTLYGYTF.

This clone showed up just once. V usage is TRBV11-3 and J usage is TRBJ2-3; D remains ambiguous. This CDR3 has 12 residues. The germline V and J ends were trimmed by 5 bases and 3 bases, with 6 bases remaining between them. Germline lookup yields CDR1 SGHNT and CDR2 YENEEA. The chain's CDR3 is CASSVGTDTQYF. In DNA, the CDR3 is TGTGCCAGCAGCGTCGGGACAGATACGCAGTATTTT.

In nucleotides, the CDR3 is TGTGCCAGCTCACCATCGACAGGGGGGTATGGAAACACCATATATTTT. The encoded protein is CASSPSTGGYGNTIYF. This chain links TRBV18 with TRBJ1-3; 9 nucleotides align to TRBD1. V gave up 2 bases and J gave up 3 bases; unmatched junction bases: 5. This CDR3 region has 16 residues. Germline CDR1 KGHSH, CDR2 LQKENI.

V and J are TRBV10-1 and TRBJ2-2, with 11 bases aligning to TRBD2. The CDR3 sequence is 18 residues long. The germline CDR1 and CDR2 sequences are WNHNN and SYGVQD (reference sequence). Trimming at V came to 4 bases and at J to 2 bases, leaving 9 bases not matched to a gene. This chain's CDR3 is CASSVGRGTSGNTGELFF. CDR3 sequence (DNA): TGCGCCAGCAGTGTCGGTAGGGGGACTAGCGGAAACACCGGGGAGCTGTTTTTT.

The rearrangement links TRBV6-5 to TRBJ2-3, with D perhaps TRBD1 (5 bases). Trimming shortened V by 4 bases and J by 0 bases, and 8 bases separated the two germline ends. The CDR3 spans 14 residues. Per germline, CDR1 MNHEY and CDR2 SVGAGI. The CDR3 nucleotides are TGTGCCAGCAGTTTGACAGCTAGCACAGATACGCAGTATTTT. Amino acid sequence: CASSLTASTDTQYF.

The chain links TRBV5-6 to TRBJ2-3; TRBD2 matches at 8 bases. CDR3 length: 15 residues. The trim removed 0 bases at V and 6 bases at J, leaving 6 bases unmatched. From germline, CDR1 is SGHDT and CDR2 YYEEEE. The CDR3 is CASSLEGLGFDTQYF. The DNA of the CDR3 is TGTGCCAGCAGCTTGGAGGGACTAGGTTTCGATACGCAGTATTTT. Complete variable domain (other parts from reference TRBV5-6 and TRBJ2-3): DAGVTQSPTHLIKTRGQQVTLRCSPKSGHDTVSWYQQALGQGPQFIFQYYEEEERQRGNFPDRFSGHQFPNYSSELNVNALLLGDSALYLCASSLEGLGFDTQYFGPGTRLTVL.

V and J are TRBV5-1 and TRBJ1-4; maybe TRBD1 (6 bases). The V gene's germline CDR1 is SGHRS and CDR2 YFSETQ. V gave up 7 bases and J gave up 4 bases, with 14 bases separating them. The length of the CDR3 is 14 residues. The CDR3 DNA is TGCGCCAGCTCAAACGGACAGATTAATGAAAAACTGTTTTTT. It translates to CASSNGQINEKLFF.

CDR3 in DNA: TGTGCCAGCAGCGCTCAGGGGGCCGGGGAGCTGTTTTTT. It is translated as CASSAQGAGELFF. The rearrangement uses TRBV3-1 (or the pseudogene TRBV3-2) and TRBJ2-2; TRBD1 matches at 7 bases. V gave up 5 bases and J gave up 6 bases; unmatched junction bases: 3. Germline lookup yields CDR1 LGHDT and CDR2 YNNKEL (reference sequence). The CDR3 length is 13 residues.

Many counts were recorded for this clone. The chain is built from TRBV10-3 and TRBJ2-1; D is perhaps TRBD2 (5 bases). Trimming left V 5 bases short and J 10 bases short, with 12 bases between. The CDR3 sequence is 12 residues long. Germline V gene lookup returns CDR1 ENHRY and CDR2 SYGVKD. CDR3 nucleotide sequence: TGTGCCATCAGTCGGGGAACCGAGGAGCAGTTCTTC. Amino acids: CAISRGTEEQFF.

The J gene is TRBJ2-7, the V gene TRBV6-2 or TRBV6-3; tentative D call: TRBD1 (6 bases). The CDR3 spans 16 residues. CDR1 MNHEY and CDR2 SVGEGT come from the germline V gene. Trimming shortened V by 6 bases and J by 4 bases, and 22 bases separated the two germline ends. The CDR3 nucleotides are TGTGCCAGCAGCTCTCAGGGGCCCCACGTCGGGTACGAGCAGTACTTC. Translating gives CASSSQGPHVGYEQYF.

This clone is a singleton in its sample. J is TRBJ1-5 and V is TRBV15; D ambiguous. Trimming took off 4 bases at V and 0 bases at J, with 16 bases between the two ends. Germline V gene sequence: CDR1 LNHNV, CDR2 YYDKDF (reference sequence). The CDR3 has 17 amino acids. The CDR3 DNA sequence: TGTGCCACCAGCACCACGGAATGGACTGATAGCAATCAGCCCCAGCATTTT. Its protein is CATSTTEWTDSNQPQHF. The full variable domain, rest sourced from reference TRBV15 and TRBJ1-5, is DAMVIQNPRYQVTQFGKPVTLSCSQTLNHNVMYWYQQKSSQAPKLLFHYYDKDFNNEADTPDNFQSRRPNTSFCFLDIRSPGLGDTAMYLCATSTTEWTDSNQPQHFGDGTRLSIL.

The genes are TRBV5-1 and TRBJ2-1; D might be TRBD2 (6 bases). The ends were cut back, 4 bases at V and 10 bases at J, with 15 bases in the middle. The CDR3 totals 13 residues. The germline V gene encodes CDR1 SGHRS and CDR2 YFSETQ. CDR3 sequence: CASSVTLTSEQFF. In nucleotides, the CDR3 is TGCGCCAGCAGCGTAACGTTAACTAGCGAGCAGTTCTTC.

V usage is TRBV5-6 and J usage is TRBJ1-2; a weak D match, TRBD1 (6 bases). Germline V CDR1 and CDR2: SGHDT, YYEEEE. The CDR3 is 13 amino acids. V was trimmed by 4 bases and J by 4 bases, leaving 11 bases between them. The CDR3 here is CASSVSGVYGYTF. DNA for the CDR3: TGTGCCAGCAGCGTTTCAGGGGTCTATGGCTACACCTTC.

The V call is TRBV3-1 (or the pseudogene TRBV3-2), the J call TRBJ2-5; 7 nucleotides agree with TRBD2. The CDR3 covers 15 residues. Germline-derived CDR1 and CDR2 are LGHDT and YNNKEL (reference sequence). V shed 4 bases and J 5 bases; nucleotides not matched to a gene: 10. CDR3 DNA: TGTGCCAGCAGCCCTCCCGGAGCGGGGAGGGAGACCCAGTACTTC. As protein: CASSPPGAGRETQYF.